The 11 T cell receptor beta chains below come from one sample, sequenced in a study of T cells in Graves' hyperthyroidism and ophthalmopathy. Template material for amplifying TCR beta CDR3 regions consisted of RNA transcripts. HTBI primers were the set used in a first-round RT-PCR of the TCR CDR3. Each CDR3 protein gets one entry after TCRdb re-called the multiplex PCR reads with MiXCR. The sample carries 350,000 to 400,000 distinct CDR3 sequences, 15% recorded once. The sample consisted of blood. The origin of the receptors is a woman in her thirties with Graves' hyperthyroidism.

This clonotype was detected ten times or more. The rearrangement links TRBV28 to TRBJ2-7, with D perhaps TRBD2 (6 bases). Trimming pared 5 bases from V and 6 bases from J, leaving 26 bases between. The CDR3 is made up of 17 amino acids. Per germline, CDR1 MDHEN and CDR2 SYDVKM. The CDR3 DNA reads TGTGCCAGCAGTAGCATACCAGGCCGGGGGTCCTCCGGCGAGCAGTACTTC. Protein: CASSSIPGRGSSGEQYF.

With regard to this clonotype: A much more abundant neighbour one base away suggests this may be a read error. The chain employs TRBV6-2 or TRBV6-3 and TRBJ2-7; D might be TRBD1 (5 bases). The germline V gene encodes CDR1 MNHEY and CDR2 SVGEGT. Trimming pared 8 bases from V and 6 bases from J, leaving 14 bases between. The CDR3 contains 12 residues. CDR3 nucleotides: TGTGCCAGCCTAAAGGGGTACTGCGAGCAGTACTTC. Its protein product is CASLKGYCEQYF.

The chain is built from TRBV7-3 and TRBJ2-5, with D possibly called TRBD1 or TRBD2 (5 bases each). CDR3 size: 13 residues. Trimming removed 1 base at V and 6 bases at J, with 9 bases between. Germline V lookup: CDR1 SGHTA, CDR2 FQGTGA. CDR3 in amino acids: CASSLMQGQTQYF. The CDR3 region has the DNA TGTGCCAGCAGCTTAATGCAGGGACAGACCCAGTACTTC.

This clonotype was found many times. The CDR3 DNA reads as TGTGCCTGGACGAAGGGACAGGGTGGCGAAAAACTGTTTTTT. Protein product: CAWTKGQGGEKLFF. V is TRBV30 and J is TRBJ1-4; 9 bases map to TRBD1. V shed 4 bases, J shed 8 bases, and the junction held 8 bases outside the gene matches. The germline CDR1 and CDR2 sequences are GTSNPN and SVGIG (reference sequence). This CDR3 spans 14 amino acids.

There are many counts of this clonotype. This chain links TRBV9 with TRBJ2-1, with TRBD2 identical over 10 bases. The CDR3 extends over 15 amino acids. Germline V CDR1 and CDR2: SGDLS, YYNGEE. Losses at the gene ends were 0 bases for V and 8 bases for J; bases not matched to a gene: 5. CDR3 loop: CASSVDASGSYEQFF. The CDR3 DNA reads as TGTGCCAGCAGCGTAGACGCTAGCGGGAGTTATGAGCAGTTCTTC.

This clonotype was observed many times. Here the CDR3 reads CAWSGQPYEQYF. The CDR3 nucleotides read TGTGCCTGGAGTGGACAGCCGTACGAGCAGTACTTC. The gene calls are TRBV30 and TRBJ2-7; tentatively, D is TRBD1 (5 bases). Germline CDR1 is GTSNPN and CDR2 is SVGIG (reference sequence). The CDR3 covers 12 residues. Trimming shortened V by 1 base and J by 4 bases, and 8 bases separated the two germline ends.

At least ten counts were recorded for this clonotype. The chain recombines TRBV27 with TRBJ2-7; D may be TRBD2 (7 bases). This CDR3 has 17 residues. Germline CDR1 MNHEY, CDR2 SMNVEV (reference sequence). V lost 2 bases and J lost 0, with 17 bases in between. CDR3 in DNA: TGTGCCAGCAGTTTAAAGGGGACGAGGGGGGGCTCCTACGAGCAGTACTTC. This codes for CASSLKGTRGGSYEQYF.

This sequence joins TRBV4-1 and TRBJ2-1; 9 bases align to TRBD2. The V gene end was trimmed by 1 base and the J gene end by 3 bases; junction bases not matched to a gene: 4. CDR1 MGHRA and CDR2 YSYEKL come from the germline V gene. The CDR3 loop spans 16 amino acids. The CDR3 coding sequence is TGCGCCAGCAGCCAAGTTCGAGCGGGAGGCTACAATGAGCAGTTCTTC. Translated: CASSQVRAGGYNEQFF.

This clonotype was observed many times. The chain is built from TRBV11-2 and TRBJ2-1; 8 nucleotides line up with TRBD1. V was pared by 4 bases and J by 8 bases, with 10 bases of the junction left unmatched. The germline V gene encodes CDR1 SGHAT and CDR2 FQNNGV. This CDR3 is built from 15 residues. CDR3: CASSSGQGARYEQFF. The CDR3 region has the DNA TGTGCCAGCAGCTCCGGGCAGGGGGCGCGTTATGAGCAGTTCTTC.

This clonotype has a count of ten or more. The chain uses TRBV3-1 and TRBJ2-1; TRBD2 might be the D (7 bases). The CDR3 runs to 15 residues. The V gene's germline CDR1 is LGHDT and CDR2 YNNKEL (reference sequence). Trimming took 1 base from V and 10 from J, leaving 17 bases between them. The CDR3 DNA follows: TGTGCCAGCAGCCAAGGGGGGGCGGGGGCCTGGGAGCAGTTCTTC. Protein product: CASSQGGAGAWEQFF.

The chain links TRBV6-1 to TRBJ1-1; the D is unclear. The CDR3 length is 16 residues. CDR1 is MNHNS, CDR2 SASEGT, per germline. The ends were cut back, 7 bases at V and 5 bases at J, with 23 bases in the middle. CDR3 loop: CASTKSPGGRGTEAFF. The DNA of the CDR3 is TGTGCCAGCACCAAATCCCCGGGAGGGCGGGGTACTGAAGCTTTCTTT.